Sequencing of this TCR beta chain was carried out in a study of blood T cell repertoires in COVID-19 (dated by TCRdb to 2020 to 2022). Regarding the research as a whole: Samples covering the acute and convalescent phases of COVID-19 were provided by collaborators in the United States, Italy and Spain. The prospective study material was composed of cDNA or gDNA derived from T cells, B-cell-depleted T cells, or PBMCs. The dataset comprised deeply sampled blood TCRbeta repertoires from subjects exposed to, actively infected with, or recovered from COVID-19. The repertoires were made available in a free public database intended to serve as a resource for research on the immune response to SARS-CoV-2. The samples were drawn from two sources: the first 160 participants of the ongoing ImmuneRACE study, and 1,000 to 1,500 subjects contributed by 6 global collaborators. A de-identified subject ID, COVID-19 status, age in years and sex were almost always included in the sample metadata. HLA class I and class II types, where available, came from metadata supplied by the sample provider rather than from assay-based typing. Overall results and qualifications from the work: The amount of clinical and demographic metadata varied by source and participant and was provided uncurated.

The immunoSEQ Assay, a bias-controlled multiplex PCR, was used to amplify TCRbeta CDR3 regions from genomic DNA. The paper's data handling went like this. Nucleated cell counts per sample were estimated from amplification of reference gene primers within the assay. Sequence reads were collapsed and filtered to measure the absolute abundance of every unique TCRbeta CDR3 rearrangement. For each sample, productive Simpson clonality was calculated as the square root of Simpson's diversity index over productive rearrangements. Imported from immuneACCESS, the table was reduced by TCRdb to in-frame sequences with V and J called. These copies leave out some clones; in studies compared against another copy, an unresolved V gene accounts for under half, and the cause of the remainder is not known. For V, J and clone size, that table is used; D and trimming come from the DNA. Counted in this sample were about 97,000 clones; more than 75% of them appeared once. The ten largest clones capture approximately 15% of the sample.

In the germline V gene, CDR1 corresponds to MNHEY and CDR2 to SVGAGI. The CDR3 runs 14 amino acids, cysteine and phenylalanine included. Only the CDR3 DNA stays, 42 bases, in frame from base 1. Trimming at the junction amounts to 9 bases on V and 1 base on J, and the germline ends lie 15 bases apart. Details on this clone: Its antigen remains unidentified. No much larger clone exists at a distance of one base, and base qualities are not known.

The collaborating institutions used their own protocols to collect whole blood in K2EDTA tubes. Collaborator samples were shipped for TCRbeta analysis as frozen whole blood, isolated PBMCs, or DNA extracted from either sample type. Specimen: peripheral blood. The rearrangement joined TRBV6-5 to TRBJ1-2; a confident D gene designation cannot be given. The sequence derives from a human donor in a cohort sampled during active COVID-19. CDR3 protein: CASNYLAGNYGYTF. The nucleotide sequence is given as TGTGCCAGTAATTATCTCGCGGGTAACTATGGCTACACCTTC.